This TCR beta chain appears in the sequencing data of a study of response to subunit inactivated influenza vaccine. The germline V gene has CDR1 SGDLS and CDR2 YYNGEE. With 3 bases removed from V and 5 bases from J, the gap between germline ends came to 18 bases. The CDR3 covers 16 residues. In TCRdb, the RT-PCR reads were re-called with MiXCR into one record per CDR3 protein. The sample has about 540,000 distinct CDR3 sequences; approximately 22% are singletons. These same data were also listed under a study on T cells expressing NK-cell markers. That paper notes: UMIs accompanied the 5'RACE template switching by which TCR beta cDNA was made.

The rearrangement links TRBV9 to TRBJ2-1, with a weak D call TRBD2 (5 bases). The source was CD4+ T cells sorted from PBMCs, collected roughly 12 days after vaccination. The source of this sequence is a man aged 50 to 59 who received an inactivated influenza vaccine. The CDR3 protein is CASSALGGRVNNEQFF. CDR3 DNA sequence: TGTGCCAGCAGCGCACTCGGTGGGCGGGTAAACAATGAGCAGTTCTTC.